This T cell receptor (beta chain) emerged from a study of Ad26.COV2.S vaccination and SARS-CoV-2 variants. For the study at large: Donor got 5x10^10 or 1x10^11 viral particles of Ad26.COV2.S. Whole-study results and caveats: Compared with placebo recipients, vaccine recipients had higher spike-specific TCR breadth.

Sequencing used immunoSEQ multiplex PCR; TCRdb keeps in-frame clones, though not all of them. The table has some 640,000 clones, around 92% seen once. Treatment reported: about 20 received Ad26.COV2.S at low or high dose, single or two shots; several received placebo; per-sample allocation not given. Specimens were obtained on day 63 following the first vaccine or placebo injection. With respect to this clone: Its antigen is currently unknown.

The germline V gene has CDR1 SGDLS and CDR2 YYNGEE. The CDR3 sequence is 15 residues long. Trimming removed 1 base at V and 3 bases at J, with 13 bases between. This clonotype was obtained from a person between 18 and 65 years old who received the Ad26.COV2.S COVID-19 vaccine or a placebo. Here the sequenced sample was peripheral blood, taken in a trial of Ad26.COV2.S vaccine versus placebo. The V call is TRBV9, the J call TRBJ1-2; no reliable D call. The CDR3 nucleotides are TGTGCCAGCAGCGTAAACGGGAGGGCGGACTATGGCTACACCTTC. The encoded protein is CASSVNGRADYGYTF.